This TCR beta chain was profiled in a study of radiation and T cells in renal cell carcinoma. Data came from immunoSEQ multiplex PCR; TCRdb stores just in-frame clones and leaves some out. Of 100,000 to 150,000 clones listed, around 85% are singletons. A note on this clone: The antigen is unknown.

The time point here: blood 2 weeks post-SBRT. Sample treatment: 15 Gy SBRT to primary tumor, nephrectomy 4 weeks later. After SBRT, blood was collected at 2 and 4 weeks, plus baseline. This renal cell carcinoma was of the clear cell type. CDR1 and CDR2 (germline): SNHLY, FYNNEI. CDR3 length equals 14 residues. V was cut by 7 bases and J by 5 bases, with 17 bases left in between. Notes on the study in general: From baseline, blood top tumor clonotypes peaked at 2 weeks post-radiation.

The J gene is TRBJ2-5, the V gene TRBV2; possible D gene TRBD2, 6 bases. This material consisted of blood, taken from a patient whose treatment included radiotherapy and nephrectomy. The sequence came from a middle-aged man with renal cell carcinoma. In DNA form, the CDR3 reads TGTGCCAGCAAGGGAAGAGCGGGCGGGGAGACCCAGTACTTC. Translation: CASKGRAGGETQYF.